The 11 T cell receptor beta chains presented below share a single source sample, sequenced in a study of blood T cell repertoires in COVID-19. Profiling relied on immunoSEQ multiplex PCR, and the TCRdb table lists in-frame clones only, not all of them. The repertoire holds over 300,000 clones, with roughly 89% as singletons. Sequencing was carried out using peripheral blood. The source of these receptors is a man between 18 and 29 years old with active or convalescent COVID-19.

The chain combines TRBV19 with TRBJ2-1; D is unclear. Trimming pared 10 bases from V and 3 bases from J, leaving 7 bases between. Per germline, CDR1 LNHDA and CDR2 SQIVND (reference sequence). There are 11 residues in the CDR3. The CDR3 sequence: CATTHYNEQFF. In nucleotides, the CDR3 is TGTGCCACCACTCACTACAATGAGCAGTTCTTC.

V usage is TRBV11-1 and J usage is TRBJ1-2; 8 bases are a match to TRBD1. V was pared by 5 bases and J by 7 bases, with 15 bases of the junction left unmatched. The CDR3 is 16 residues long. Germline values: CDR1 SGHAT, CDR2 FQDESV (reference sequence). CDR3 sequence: CASSGGQDQGWRGYTF. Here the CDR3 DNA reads TGTGCCAGCAGCGGGGGACAGGACCAAGGGTGGCGTGGCTACACCTTC.

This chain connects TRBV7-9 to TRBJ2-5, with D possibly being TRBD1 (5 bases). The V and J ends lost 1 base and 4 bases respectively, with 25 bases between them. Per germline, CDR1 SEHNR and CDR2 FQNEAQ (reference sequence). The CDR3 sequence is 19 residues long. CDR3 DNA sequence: TGTGCCAGCAGCTTAGTTCCCAAGCAACGGCCAGGGCATCCAGAGACCCAGTACTTC. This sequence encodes CASSLVPKQRPGHPETQYF.

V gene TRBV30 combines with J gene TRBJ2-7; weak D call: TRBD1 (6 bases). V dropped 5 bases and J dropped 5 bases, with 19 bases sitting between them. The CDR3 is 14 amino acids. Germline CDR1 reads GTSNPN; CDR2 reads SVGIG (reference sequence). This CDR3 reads CAWGPPGRGHEQYF. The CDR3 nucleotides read TGTGCCTGGGGACCCCCGGGCAGGGGACACGAGCAGTACTTC.

The CDR3 DNA sequence: TGCGCCAGCAGCTTGGTGCCAGCGGGAGTTGGGGAGACCCAGTACTTC. Translating it yields CASSLVPAGVGETQYF. The chain combines TRBV5-1 with TRBJ2-5, with 8 positions matching TRBD2. Germline assignment: CDR1 SGHRS and CDR2 YFSETQ. V lost 0 bases and J lost 5; bases outside the gene matches: 9. The CDR3 contains 16 residues.

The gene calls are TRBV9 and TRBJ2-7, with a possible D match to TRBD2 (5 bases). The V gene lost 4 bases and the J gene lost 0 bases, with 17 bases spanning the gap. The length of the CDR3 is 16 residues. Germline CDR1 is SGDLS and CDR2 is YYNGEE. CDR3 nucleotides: TGTGCCAGCAGCCCCCGCCCCAGCGGTAACTCCTACGAGCAGTACTTC. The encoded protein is CASSPRPSGNSYEQYF.

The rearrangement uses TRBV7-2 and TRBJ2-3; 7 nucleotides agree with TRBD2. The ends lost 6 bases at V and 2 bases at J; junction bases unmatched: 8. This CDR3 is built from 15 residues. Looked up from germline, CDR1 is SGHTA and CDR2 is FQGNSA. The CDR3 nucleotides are TGTGCCAGCAGACCCCCGGGGGGTCCCACAGATACGCAGTATTTT. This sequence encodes CASRPPGGPTDTQYF. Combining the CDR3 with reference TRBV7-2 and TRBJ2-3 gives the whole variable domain GAGVSQSPSNKVTEKGKDVELRCDPISGHTALYWYRQSLGQGLEFLIYFQGNSAPDKSGLPSDRFSAERTGGSVSTLTIQRTQQEDSAVYLCASRPPGGPTDTQYFGPGTRLTVL.

The CDR3, as DNA: TGCAGCGTTGCCGGACAGGGCAAAACAACAAACACTGAAGCTTTCTTT. It yields the protein CSVAGQGKTTNTEAFF. V and J are TRBV29-1 and TRBJ1-1; 8 bases line up with TRBD1. The CDR3 runs 16 residues. Trimming removed 4 bases from V and 2 bases from J; junction bases left unmatched: 12. CDR1 and CDR2 from the germline V gene are SQVTM and ANQGSEA. Together with reference TRBV29-1 and TRBJ1-1, the CDR3 gives the full variable domain: SAVISQKPSRDICQRGTSLTIQCQVDSQVTMMFWYRQQPGQSLTLIATANQGSEATYESGFVIDKFPISRPNLTFSTLTVSNMSPEDSSIYLCSVAGQGKTTNTEAFFGQGTRLTVV.

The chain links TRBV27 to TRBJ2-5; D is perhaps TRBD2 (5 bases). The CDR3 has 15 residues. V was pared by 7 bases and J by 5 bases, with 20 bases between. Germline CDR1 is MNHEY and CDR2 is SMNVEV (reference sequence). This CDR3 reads CASTPGVGIMETQYF. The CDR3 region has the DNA TGTGCCAGCACCCCCGGGGTCGGGATCATGGAGACCCAGTACTTC.

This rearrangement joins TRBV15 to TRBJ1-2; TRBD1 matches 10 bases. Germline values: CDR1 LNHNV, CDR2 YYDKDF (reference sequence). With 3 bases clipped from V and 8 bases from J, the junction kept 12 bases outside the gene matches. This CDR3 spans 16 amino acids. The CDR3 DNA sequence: TGTGCCACCAGCAGTACCGGGACAGGGGTATCGGGCGGCTACACCTTC. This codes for CATSSTGTGVSGGYTF.

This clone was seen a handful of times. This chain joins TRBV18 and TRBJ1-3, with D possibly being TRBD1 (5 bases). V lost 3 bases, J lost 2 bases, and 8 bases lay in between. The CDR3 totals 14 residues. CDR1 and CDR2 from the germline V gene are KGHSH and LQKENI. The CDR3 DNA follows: TGTGCCAGCTCACCGGGGGGGACTGGAAACACCATATATTTT. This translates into CASSPGGTGNTIYF.